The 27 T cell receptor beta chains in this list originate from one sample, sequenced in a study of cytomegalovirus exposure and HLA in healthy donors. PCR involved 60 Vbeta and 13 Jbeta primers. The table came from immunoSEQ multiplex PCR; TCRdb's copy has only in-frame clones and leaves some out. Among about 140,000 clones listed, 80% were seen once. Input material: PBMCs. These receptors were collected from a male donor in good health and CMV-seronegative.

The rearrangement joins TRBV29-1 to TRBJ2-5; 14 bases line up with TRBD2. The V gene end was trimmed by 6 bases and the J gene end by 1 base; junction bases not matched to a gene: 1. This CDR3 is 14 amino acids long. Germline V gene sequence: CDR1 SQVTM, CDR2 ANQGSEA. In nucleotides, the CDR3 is TGCAGCGTCGGGACTAGCGGGGGCCAAGAGACCCAGTACTTC. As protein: CSVGTSGGQETQYF.

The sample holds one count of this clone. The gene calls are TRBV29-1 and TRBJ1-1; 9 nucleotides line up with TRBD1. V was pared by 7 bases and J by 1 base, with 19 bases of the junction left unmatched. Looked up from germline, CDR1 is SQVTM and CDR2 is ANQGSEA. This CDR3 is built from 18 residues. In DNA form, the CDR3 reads TGCAGCGCCGAGGACAGGGGTGGTACCGATTGGAAGAACACTGAAGCTTTCTTT. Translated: CSAEDRGGTDWKNTEAFF. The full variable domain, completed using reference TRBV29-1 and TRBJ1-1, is SAVISQKPSRDICQRGTSLTIQCQVDSQVTMMFWYRQQPGQSLTLIATANQGSEATYESGFVIDKFPISRPNLTFSTLTVSNMSPEDSSIYLCSAEDRGGTDWKNTEAFFGQGTRLTVV.

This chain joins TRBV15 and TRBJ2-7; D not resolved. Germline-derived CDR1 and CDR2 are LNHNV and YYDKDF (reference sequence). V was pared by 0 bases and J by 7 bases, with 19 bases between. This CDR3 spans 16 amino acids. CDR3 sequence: CATSRDPASSLREQYF. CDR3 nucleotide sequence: TGTGCCACCAGCAGAGATCCGGCCTCCTCGTTGAGGGAGCAGTACTTC.

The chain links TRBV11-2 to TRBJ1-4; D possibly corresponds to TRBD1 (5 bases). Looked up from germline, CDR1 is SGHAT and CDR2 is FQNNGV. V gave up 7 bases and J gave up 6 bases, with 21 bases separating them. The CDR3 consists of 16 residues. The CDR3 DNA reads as TGTGCCAGCACACTCGGGCAGGGAGGCGGGGATGAAAAACTGTTTTTT. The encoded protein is CASTLGQGGGDEKLFF.

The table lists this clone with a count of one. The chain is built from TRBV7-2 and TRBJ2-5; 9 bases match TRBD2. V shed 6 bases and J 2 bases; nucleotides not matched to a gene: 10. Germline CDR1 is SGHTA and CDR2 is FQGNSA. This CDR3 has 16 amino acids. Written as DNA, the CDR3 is TGTGCCAGCAGTTCCCTTTCTAGCGGGGTGCAAGAGACCCAGTACTTC. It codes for CASSSLSSGVQETQYF.

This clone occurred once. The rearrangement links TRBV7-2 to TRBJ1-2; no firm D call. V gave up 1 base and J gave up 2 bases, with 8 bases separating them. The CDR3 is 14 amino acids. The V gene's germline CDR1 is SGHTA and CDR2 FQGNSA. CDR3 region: CASSLDSGNYGYTF. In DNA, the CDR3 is TGTGCCAGCAGCTTAGATTCGGGGAACTATGGCTACACCTTC.

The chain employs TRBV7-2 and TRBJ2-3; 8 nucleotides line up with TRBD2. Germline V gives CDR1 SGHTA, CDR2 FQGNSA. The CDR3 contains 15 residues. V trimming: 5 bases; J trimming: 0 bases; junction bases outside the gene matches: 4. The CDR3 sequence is CASSNSGASTDTQYF. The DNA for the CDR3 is TGTGCCAGCAGCAATAGCGGGGCTAGCACAGATACGCAGTATTTT.

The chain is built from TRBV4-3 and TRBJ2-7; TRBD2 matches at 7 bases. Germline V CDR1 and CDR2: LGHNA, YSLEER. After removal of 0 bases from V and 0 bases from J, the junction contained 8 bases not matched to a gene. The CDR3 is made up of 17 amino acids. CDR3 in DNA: TGCGCCAGCAGCCAAGATCGGGCTAGCGGACACTCCTACGAGCAGTACTTC. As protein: CASSQDRASGHSYEQYF.

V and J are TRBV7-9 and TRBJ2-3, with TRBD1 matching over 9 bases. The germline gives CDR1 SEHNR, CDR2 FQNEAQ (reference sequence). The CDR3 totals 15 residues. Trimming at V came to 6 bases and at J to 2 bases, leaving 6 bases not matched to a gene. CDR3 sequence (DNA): TGTGCCAGCAGGTCCGGGACAGGGCACACAGATACGCAGTATTTT. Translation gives CASRSGTGHTDTQYF.

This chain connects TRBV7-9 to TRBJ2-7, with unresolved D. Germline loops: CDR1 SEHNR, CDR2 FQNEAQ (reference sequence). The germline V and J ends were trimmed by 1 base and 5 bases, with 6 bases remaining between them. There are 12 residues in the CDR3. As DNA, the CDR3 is TGTGCCAGCAGCTTAGTCGTAAACGAGCAGTACTTC. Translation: CASSLVVNEQYF.

CDR3 region: CASSPIAGNTDTQYF. CDR3 bases: TGTGCCAGCAGTCCAATAGCGGGCAACACAGATACGCAGTATTTT. The V call is TRBV6-5, the J call TRBJ2-3, with 7 nucleotides matching TRBD2. V trimming: 5 bases; J trimming: 2 bases; junction bases outside the gene matches: 7. Germline assignment: CDR1 MNHEY and CDR2 SVGAGI. This CDR3 region has 15 residues.

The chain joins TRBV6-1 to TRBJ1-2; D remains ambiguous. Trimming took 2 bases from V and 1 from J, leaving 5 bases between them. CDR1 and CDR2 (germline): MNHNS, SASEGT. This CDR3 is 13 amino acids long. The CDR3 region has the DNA TGTGCCAGCAGTGAAAACTTTAACTATGGCTACACCTTC. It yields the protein CASSENFNYGYTF.

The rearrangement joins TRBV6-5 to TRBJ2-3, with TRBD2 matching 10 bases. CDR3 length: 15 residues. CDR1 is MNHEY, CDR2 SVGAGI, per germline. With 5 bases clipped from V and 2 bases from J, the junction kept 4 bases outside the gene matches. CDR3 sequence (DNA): TGTGCCAGCAGTCTCGGACTAGCGGACACAGATACGCAGTATTTT. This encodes CASSLGLADTDTQYF.

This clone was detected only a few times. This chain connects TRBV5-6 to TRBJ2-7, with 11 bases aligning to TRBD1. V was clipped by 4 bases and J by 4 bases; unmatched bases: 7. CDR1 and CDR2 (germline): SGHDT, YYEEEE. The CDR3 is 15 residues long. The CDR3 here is CASSHAGTGGYEQYF. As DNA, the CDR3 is TGTGCCAGCAGCCACGCCGGGACAGGGGGTTACGAGCAGTACTTC.

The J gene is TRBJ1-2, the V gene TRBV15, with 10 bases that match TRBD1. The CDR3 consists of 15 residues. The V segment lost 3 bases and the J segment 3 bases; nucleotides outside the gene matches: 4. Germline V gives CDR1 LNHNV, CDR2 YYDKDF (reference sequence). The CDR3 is CATSSTGQGYYGYTF. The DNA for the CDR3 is TGTGCCACCAGCAGTACGGGACAGGGGTACTATGGCTACACCTTC. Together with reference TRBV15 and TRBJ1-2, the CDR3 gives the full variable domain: DAMVIQNPRYQVTQFGKPVTLSCSQTLNHNVMYWYQQKSSQAPKLLFHYYDKDFNNEADTPDNFQSRRPNTSFCFLDIRSPGLGDTAMYLCATSSTGQGYYGYTFGSGTRLTVV.

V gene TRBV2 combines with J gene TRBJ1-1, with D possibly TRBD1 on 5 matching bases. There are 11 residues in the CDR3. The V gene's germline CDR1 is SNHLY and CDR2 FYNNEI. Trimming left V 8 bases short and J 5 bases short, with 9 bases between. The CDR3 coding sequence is TGTGCCAGCGGGGGGGGGACTGAAGCTTTCTTT. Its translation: CASGGGTEAFF.

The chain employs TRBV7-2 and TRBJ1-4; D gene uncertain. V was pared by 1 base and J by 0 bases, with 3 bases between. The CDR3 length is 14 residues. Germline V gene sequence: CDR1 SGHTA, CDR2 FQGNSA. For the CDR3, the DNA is TGTGCCAGCAGCTTAGAGCCAACTAATGAAAAACTGTTTTTT. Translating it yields CASSLEPTNEKLFF.

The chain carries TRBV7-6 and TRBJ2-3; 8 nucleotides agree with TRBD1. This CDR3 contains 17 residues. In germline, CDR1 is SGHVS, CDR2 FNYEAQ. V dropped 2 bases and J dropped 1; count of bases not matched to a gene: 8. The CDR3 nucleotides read TGTGCCAGCAGCTTACAGGGGGCGGGCCGGGGCACAGATACGCAGTATTTT. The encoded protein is CASSLQGAGRGTDTQYF.

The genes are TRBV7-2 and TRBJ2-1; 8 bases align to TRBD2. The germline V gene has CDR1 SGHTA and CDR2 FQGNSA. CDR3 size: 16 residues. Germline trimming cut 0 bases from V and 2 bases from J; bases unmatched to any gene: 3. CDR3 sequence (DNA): TGTGCCAGCAGCTTAGCAGCGGGGGCGACCTACAATGAGCAGTTCTTC. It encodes CASSLAAGATYNEQFF.

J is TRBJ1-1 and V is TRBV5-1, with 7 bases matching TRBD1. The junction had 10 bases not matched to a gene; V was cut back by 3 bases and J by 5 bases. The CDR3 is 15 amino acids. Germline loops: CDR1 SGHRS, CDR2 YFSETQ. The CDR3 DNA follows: TGCGCCAGCAGCTCGACAGGGACCTGGGGGACTGAAGCTTTCTTT. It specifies CASSSTGTWGTEAFF.

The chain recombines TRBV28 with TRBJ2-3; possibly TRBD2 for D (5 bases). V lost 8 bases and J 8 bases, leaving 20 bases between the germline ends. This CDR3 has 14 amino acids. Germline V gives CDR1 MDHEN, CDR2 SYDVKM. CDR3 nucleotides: TGTGCCAGCCGCCGGGGTAGTCCGCGCGGTACGCAGTATTTT. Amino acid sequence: CASRRGSPRGTQYF. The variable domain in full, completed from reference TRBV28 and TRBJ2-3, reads DVKVTQSSRYLVKRTGEKVFLECVQDMDHENMFWYRQDPGLGLRLIYFSYDVKMKEKGDIPEGYSVSREKKERFSLILESASTNQTSMYLCASRRGSPRGTQYFGPGTRLTVL.

As DNA, the CDR3 is TGTGCCAGCACCCTTACAGGAGGGAGAGAGACCCAGTACTTC. Translation gives CASTLTGGRETQYF. The chain uses TRBV6-1 and TRBJ2-5; D might be TRBD2 (6 bases). This CDR3 has 14 residues. The germline V gene encodes CDR1 MNHNS and CDR2 SASEGT. With 7 bases removed from V and 4 bases from J, the gap between germline ends came to 16 bases.

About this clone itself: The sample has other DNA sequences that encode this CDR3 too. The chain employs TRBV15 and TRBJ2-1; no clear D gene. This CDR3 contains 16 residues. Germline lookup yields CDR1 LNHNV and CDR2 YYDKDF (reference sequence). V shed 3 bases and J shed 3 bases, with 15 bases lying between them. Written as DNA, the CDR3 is TGTGCCACCAGCAGCGCCTTCAGTTTATTCTACAATGAGCAGTTCTTC. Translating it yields CATSSAFSLFYNEQFF.

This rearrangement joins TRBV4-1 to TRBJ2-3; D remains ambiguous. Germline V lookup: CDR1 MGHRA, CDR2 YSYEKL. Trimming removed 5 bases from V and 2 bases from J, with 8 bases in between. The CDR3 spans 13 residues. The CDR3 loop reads CASSVSDTDTQYF. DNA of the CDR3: TGCGCCAGCAGCGTCAGTGACACAGATACGCAGTATTTT.

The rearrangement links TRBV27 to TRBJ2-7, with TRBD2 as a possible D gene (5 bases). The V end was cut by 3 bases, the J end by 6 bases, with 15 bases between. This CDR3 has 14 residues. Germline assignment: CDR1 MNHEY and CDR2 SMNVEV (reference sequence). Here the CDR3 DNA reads TGTGCCAGCAGTTTGTTGAGGGATAGCAGCGAGCAGTACTTC. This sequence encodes CASSLLRDSSEQYF.

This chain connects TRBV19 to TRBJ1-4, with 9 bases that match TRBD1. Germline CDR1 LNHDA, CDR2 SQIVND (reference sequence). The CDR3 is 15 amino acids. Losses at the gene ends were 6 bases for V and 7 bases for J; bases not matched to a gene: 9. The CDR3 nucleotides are TGTGCCAGTAGCCGGTGGACAGGGGCTGGTGAAAAACTGTTTTTT. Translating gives CASSRWTGAGEKLFF. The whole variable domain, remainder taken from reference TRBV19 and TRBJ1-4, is DGGITQSPKYLFRKEGQNVTLSCEQNLNHDAMYWYRQDPGQGLRLIYYSQIVNDFQKGDIAEGYSVSREKKESFPLTVTSAQKNPTAFYLCASSRWTGAGEKLFFGSGTQLSVL.

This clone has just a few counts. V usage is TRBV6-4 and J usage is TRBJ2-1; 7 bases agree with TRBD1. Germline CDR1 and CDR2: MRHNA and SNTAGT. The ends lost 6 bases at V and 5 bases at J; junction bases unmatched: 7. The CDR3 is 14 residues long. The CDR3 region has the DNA TGTGCCAGCAGCATAGAGGGGGCCCACAATGAGCAGTTCTTC. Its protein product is CASSIEGAHNEQFF.